Listed below are T cell receptor beta chains from one sample, sequenced in a study of Graves' ophthalmopathy and Graves' hyperthyroidism. TCRdb ran MiXCR on the multiplex PCR reads and lists one entry per CDR3 protein. The repertoire holds 500,000 to 800,000 distinct CDR3 sequences, with about 41% as singletons. The sample consisted of peripheral blood. Receptor source: an adult man with Graves' ophthalmopathy. CDR3s include the opening cysteine and the closing phenylalanine or tryptophan. The D gene is left open where the match is weak. Clone size is given for some rows only: seen once, a few or many times, or a class if the clone is expanded.

V,J,size,D,CDR3,DNA
TRBV10-3,TRBJ1-1,many,TRBD1,CAISWGQGKKAFF,TGTGCCATCAGTTGGGGACAGGGAAAGAAAGCTTTCTTT
TRBV10-3,TRBJ1-3,-,-,CAISEPGLDDTIYF,TGTGCCATCAGTGAGCCGGGACTGGATGACACCATATATTTT
TRBV2,TRBJ1-5,-,-,CASSDGPRNQPQHF,TGTGCCAGCAGTGATGGACCGCGCAATCAGCCCCAGCATTTT
TRBV20-1,TRBJ2-7,many,TRBD1,CSARGQGYEQYF,TGCAGTGCTAGAGGACAGGGCTACGAGCAGTACTTC
TRBV9,TRBJ1-3,-,-,CASSQGRFSGNTIYF,TGTGCCAGCAGCCAGGGTCGGTTCTCTGGAAACACCATATATTTT
TRBV2,TRBJ2-7,many,TRBD2,CASSEASGNYEQYF,TGTGCCAGCAGTGAGGCTAGCGGAAACTACGAGCAGTACTTC
TRBV19,TRBJ2-6,-,TRBD1,CASRNLETGGAGANVLTF,TGTGCCAGTAGAAATCTGGAGACAGGGGGCGCTGGGGCCAACGTCCTGACTTTC
TRBV12-5,TRBJ2-5,-,-,CASGPPRPRRETQYF,TGTGCTAGTGGTCCCCCCAGACCGAGAAGAGAGACCCAGTACTTC
TRBV15,TRBJ1-5,-,-,CATSRIWGFQPQHF,TGTGCCACCAGCAGAATATGGGGTTTTCAGCCCCAGCATTTT
TRBV9,TRBJ2-6,-,-,CAGSVGSGANVLTF,TGTGCCGGCAGCGTAGGCTCTGGGGCCAACGTCCTGACTTTC
TRBV7-8,TRBJ2-7,many,TRBD2,CASSFVRGGPNEQYF,TGTGCCAGCAGCTTCGTACGGGGAGGGCCGAACGAGCAGTACTTC
TRBV30,TRBJ1-1,-,-,CAWRTTGTEAFF,TGTGCCTGGAGGACGACCGGCACTGAAGCTTTCTTT
TRBV11-2,TRBJ1-3,many,-,CASSWDFDSGNTIYF,TGTGCCAGCAGTTGGGACTTCGACTCTGGAAACACCATATATTTT
TRBV6-2/TRBV6-3,TRBJ1-6,few,-,CASSYTTQGGSPLHF,TGTGCCAGCAGTTACACCACCCAGGGTGGTTCACCCCTCCACTTT
TRBV13,TRBJ1-1,many,-,CASSFPRGNTEAFF,TGTGCCAGCAGCTTCCCCCGTGGTAACACTGAAGCTTTCTTT
TRBV9,TRBJ1-1,many,TRBD1,CASSAQTGIGTEAFF,TGTGCCAGCAGCGCCCAGACAGGGATTGGTACTGAAGCTTTCTTT
TRBV7-2,TRBJ1-1,few,-,CASSLIGGGVNTEAFF,TGTGCCAGCAGCTTAATTGGGGGGGGGGTAAACACTGAAGCTTTCTTT
TRBV10-3,TRBJ2-7,many,TRBD1,CAISGQGLSYEQYF,TGTGCCATCAGTGGACAGGGGCTCTCCTACGAGCAGTACTTC
TRBV2,TRBJ1-1,many,-,CASSHLQGMNTEAFF,TGTGCCAGCAGTCACCTACAGGGCATGAACACTGAAGCTTTCTTT
TRBV10-3,TRBJ1-2,many,-,CAVEGDGYGYTF,TGTGCCGTTGAGGGTGATGGGTATGGCTACACCTTC
TRBV7-3,TRBJ2-2,-,TRBD1,CASSLVGQGWTGELFF,TGTGCCAGCAGTTTAGTCGGACAGGGGTGGACCGGGGAGCTGTTTTTT
TRBV12-3/TRBV12-4,TRBJ2-6,-,-,CASSNDTISGANVLTF,TGTGCCAGCAGTAACGACACCATCTCTGGGGCCAACGTCCTGACTTTC
TRBV29-1,TRBJ1-2,-,TRBD1,CSKRTGADYGYTF,TGCAGCAAAAGGACAGGGGCAGATTATGGCTACACCTTC
TRBV9,TRBJ2-2,few,-,CASSVGGTDTGELFF,TGTGCCAGCAGCGTAGGAGGAACGGACACCGGGGAGCTGTTTTTT
TRBV25-1,TRBJ1-2,-,TRBD1,CATGGPYGYTF,TGTGCCACAGGGGGCCCCTATGGCTACACCTTC
TRBV15,TRBJ1-4,-,-,CATSRDQGRGLFF,TGTGCCACCAGCAGAGATCAGGGACGAGGACTGTTTTTT
TRBV5-8,TRBJ2-5,many,-,CASSLDLYQETQYF,TGTGCCAGCAGCTTGGATCTCTACCAAGAGACCCAGTACTTC
TRBV2,TRBJ1-2,few,TRBD1,CASSASGTGVSNYGYTF,TGTGCCAGCAGTGCCTCCGGGACAGGGGTTTCTAACTATGGCTACACCTTC
TRBV7-2,TRBJ2-7,many,-,CASSLGPRGADYEQYF,TGTGCCAGCAGCTTAGGCCCCCGGGGAGCGGACTACGAGCAGTACTTC
TRBV9,TRBJ1-4,many,-,CASSPGTTNEKLFF,TGTGCCAGCAGCCCGGGGACAACTAATGAAAAACTGTTTTTT
TRBV10-3,TRBJ2-7,once,TRBD1,CAISDRDRGRNEQYF,TGTGCCATCAGTGACCGGGACAGGGGGCGTAACGAGCAGTACTTC
TRBV25-1,TRBJ2-7,-,-,CASDTYEQYF,TGTGCTAGCGACACCTACGAGCAGTACTTC
TRBV10-3,TRBJ1-1,many,-,CAISKAGGETEAFF,TGTGCCATCAGTAAGGCGGGGGGAGAAACTGAAGCTTTCTTT
TRBV10-3,TRBJ1-6,-,-,CAIGNSPLHF,TGTGCCATCGGGAATTCACCCCTCCACTTT
TRBV6-6,TRBJ2-7,-,TRBD1,CASSGTVVSYEQYF,TGTGCCAGCAGTGGGACAGTCGTATCCTACGAGCAGTACTTC
TRBV18,TRBJ1-2,-,-,CASSQSTDYGYTF,TGTGCCAGCTCGCAATCGACAGACTATGGCTACACCTTC
TRBV9,TRBJ1-1,-,-,CASSNQGWDTEAFF,TGTGCCAGCAGCAATCAGGGGTGGGACACTGAAGCTTTCTTT
TRBV14,TRBJ2-2,-,-,CASSQELAGELFF,TGTGCCAGCAGCCAAGAGCTCGCCGGGGAGCTGTTTTTT
TRBV11-2,TRBJ2-2,-,-,CASSFRPQQNTGELFF,TGTGCCAGCAGCTTCCGACCCCAACAGAACACCGGGGAGCTGTTTTTT
TRBV6-1,TRBJ2-7,many,-,CASSPGTSLYEQYF,TGTGCCAGCAGTCCCGGGACATCGCTCTACGAGCAGTACTTC
TRBV29-1,TRBJ1-4,few,TRBD1,CSQGQGGEKLFF,TGCAGCCAAGGACAGGGGGGTGAAAAACTGTTTTTT
TRBV2,TRBJ2-5,once,-,CASVQTRVSETQYF,TGTGCCAGCGTCCAGACCCGAGTAAGCGAGACCCAGTACTTC
TRBV5-1,TRBJ2-7,few,TRBD1,CASTTGQGAHEQYF,TGCGCCAGCACCACGGGACAGGGGGCCCACGAGCAGTACTTC
TRBV2,TRBJ2-5,many,TRBD1,CASSETGARQTQYF,TGTGCCAGCAGTGAAACAGGGGCGAGACAGACCCAGTACTTC
TRBV7-2,TRBJ1-6,many,-,CASSLPDSDSPLHF,TGTGCCAGCAGCTTACCGGATTCCGATTCACCCCTCCACTTT
TRBV20-1,TRBJ1-2,many,-,CSASDRRVGYTF,TGCAGTGCTAGTGATCGGCGGGTTGGCTACACCTTC
TRBV20-1,TRBJ1-3,many,-,CSARGRYSGNTIYF,TGCAGTGCTAGAGGAAGATACTCTGGAAACACCATATATTTT
TRBV5-4,TRBJ2-5,-,-,CASSAWGRGETQYF,TGTGCCAGCAGCGCATGGGGCCGGGGGGAGACCCAGTACTTC
TRBV2,TRBJ1-6,many,-,CASNPASGGNSPLHF,TGTGCCAGCAACCCCGCGTCAGGAGGGAATTCACCCCTCCACTTT
TRBV5-1,TRBJ1-1,-,TRBD1,CASSPGQANTEVFF,TGCGCCAGCAGCCCGGGACAGGCGAACACTGAAGTTTTCTTT